This is a list of T cell receptor beta chains from one sample in a study of T cells after yellow fever vaccination. TCRdb re-analysed the 5' RACE reads in MiXCR, keeping a single row per CDR3 protein. The data hold over 200,000 distinct CDR3 sequences, with 6% to 8% observed a single time. Here the sequenced sample was CD4+ T cells sorted from PBMCs, taken on the day of the yellow fever booster vaccination. Receptors were obtained from a man in his thirties or forties who received the YFV17D yellow fever vaccine. Each CDR3 is given with its conserved first and last residue. The D gene is left open where the match is weak. For some rows the clone size is stated as once, few or many, or as a class when expanded; others skip it.

clone_size: many
v_call: TRBV12-3/TRBV12-4
d_call: .
j_call: TRBJ2-3
cdr3_length: 14
cdr3_aa: CASSYNYATDTQYF
cdr3_nt: TGTGCCAGCAGTTATAACTATGCCACAGATACGCAGTATTTT

clone_size: few
v_call: TRBV12-3/TRBV12-4
d_call: .
j_call: TRBJ1-3
cdr3_length: 13
cdr3_aa: CATSTSSGNTIYF
cdr3_nt: TGTGCCACCTCGACAAGCTCTGGAAACACCATATATTTT

clone_size: few
v_call: TRBV5-1
d_call: .
j_call: TRBJ1-5
cdr3_length: 13
cdr3_aa: CASSVDSTQPQHF
cdr3_nt: TGCGCCAGCAGCGTAGACTCCACTCAGCCCCAGCATTTT

clone_size: many
v_call: TRBV20-1
d_call: TRBD2
j_call: TRBJ2-7
cdr3_length: 14
cdr3_aa: CSAPLSGSKDEQYF
cdr3_nt: TGCAGTGCTCCCCTAAGCGGGAGCAAGGACGAGCAGTACTTC

clone_size: many
v_call: TRBV23-1
d_call: .
j_call: TRBJ2-5
cdr3_length: 15
cdr3_aa: CASSRGFHPKETQYF
cdr3_nt: TGCGCCAGCAGTCGGGGGTTTCACCCAAAAGAGACCCAGTACTTC

clone_size: many
v_call: TRBV7-2
d_call: .
j_call: TRBJ1-5
cdr3_length: 16
cdr3_aa: CASSSGSPRSNQPQHF
cdr3_nt: TGTGCCAGCAGTTCCGGGTCACCGCGGAGCAATCAGCCCCAGCATTTT

clone_size: many
v_call: TRBV7-8
d_call: TRBD2
j_call: TRBJ2-1
cdr3_length: 15
cdr3_aa: CASSFTSGRGNEQFF
cdr3_nt: TGTGCCAGCAGCTTCACTAGCGGGAGGGGCAATGAGCAGTTCTTC

clone_size: few
v_call: TRBV20-1
d_call: TRBD2
j_call: TRBJ2-3
cdr3_length: 14
cdr3_aa: CSASGLAGTDTQYF
cdr3_nt: TGCAGTGCTAGCGGGCTAGCGGGCACAGATACGCAGTATTTT

clone_size: .
v_call: TRBV14
d_call: .
j_call: TRBJ2-3
cdr3_length: 16
cdr3_aa: CASSQEKWGIRDTQYF
cdr3_nt: TGTGCCAGCAGCCAAGAAAAGTGGGGAATAAGGGATACGCAGTATTTT

clone_size: few
v_call: TRBV20-1
d_call: .
j_call: TRBJ1-2
cdr3_length: 11
cdr3_aa: CSTWEGYGYTF
cdr3_nt: TGCAGTACCTGGGAGGGGTATGGCTACACCTTC

clone_size: .
v_call: TRBV20-1
d_call: .
j_call: TRBJ2-5
cdr3_length: 16
cdr3_aa: CSARDGRDPQKGTQYF
cdr3_nt: TGCAGTGCTAGAGATGGCCGGGACCCCCAGAAGGGGACCCAGTACTTC

clone_size: once
v_call: TRBV6-2/TRBV6-3
d_call: .
j_call: TRBJ1-6
cdr3_length: 12
cdr3_aa: CASARPKSPLHF
cdr3_nt: TGTGCCAGCGCCAGGCCGAAATCACCCCTCCACTTT

clone_size: .
v_call: TRBV18
d_call: TRBD1
j_call: TRBJ1-5
cdr3_length: 15
cdr3_aa: CASSPLRGTNQPQHF
cdr3_nt: TGTGCCAGCTCACCACTCAGGGGGACCAATCAGCCCCAGCATTTT

clone_size: .
v_call: TRBV5-4
d_call: .
j_call: TRBJ1-4
cdr3_length: 15
cdr3_aa: CASSPWGATNEKLFF
cdr3_nt: TGTGCCAGCAGCCCCTGGGGTGCAACTAATGAAAAACTGTTTTTT

clone_size: .
v_call: TRBV3-1
d_call: TRBD1
j_call: TRBJ2-7
cdr3_length: 13
cdr3_aa: CASSPGQVYEQYF
cdr3_nt: TGTGCCAGCAGCCCGGGACAGGTATACGAGCAGTACTTC

clone_size: few
v_call: TRBV7-2
d_call: TRBD2
j_call: TRBJ2-2
cdr3_length: 17
cdr3_aa: CASSRTAGRSGTGELFF
cdr3_nt: TGTGCCAGCAGCCGAACAGCGGGAAGGTCGGGCACCGGGGAGCTGTTTTTT

clone_size: many
v_call: TRBV12-3/TRBV12-4
d_call: TRBD2
j_call: TRBJ2-1
cdr3_length: 14
cdr3_aa: CASTRAAGVHEQFF
cdr3_nt: TGTGCCAGCACAAGAGCAGCGGGAGTCCATGAGCAGTTCTTC